The 5 T cell receptor beta chains below all came from one sample that was sequenced in a study of OX40 agonist ivuxolimab in advanced cancers. Some clones are missing from TCRdb's copy, which holds only in-frame ones; the method was immunoSEQ multiplex PCR. The top ten hold about 3.3% of the sample, which has about 58,000 clones, over 70% seen once. This specimen was CD4+ or CD8+ T cells sorted from blood, taken in a trial of the OX40 agonist ivuxolimab. These receptors originate from an adult with an advanced solid tumor such as melanoma, head and neck, liver or kidney cancer.

The rearrangement joins TRBV5-1 to TRBJ2-5; D assignment may be TRBD1 or TRBD2 (5 bases each). The CDR3 runs 11 residues. V was cut by 6 bases and J by 5 bases, with 8 bases left in between. CDR1 and CDR2 (germline): SGHRS, YFSETQ. The CDR3 DNA sequence: TGCGCCAGCAAAGGGGAGGAGACCCAGTACTTC. Protein sequence: CASKGEETQYF.

This chain connects TRBV19 to TRBJ1-2, with D perhaps matching TRBD1 (6 bases). Per the germline V gene, CDR1 is LNHDA and CDR2 is SQIVND (reference sequence). Trimming cost V 9 bases and J 4 bases, with 18 bases left between them. The CDR3 extends over 14 amino acids. This CDR3 reads CASHSRGRGYGYTF. For the CDR3, the DNA is TGTGCCAGCCATTCCCGGGGGCGAGGCTATGGCTACACCTTC.

This clone showed up just once. The rearrangement joins TRBV7-3 to TRBJ2-6, with 7 bases lining up with TRBD1. The CDR3 runs 19 residues. Germline V lookup: CDR1 SGHTA, CDR2 FQGTGA. V dropped 1 base and J dropped 5; count of bases not matched to a gene: 14. CDR3 DNA sequence: TGTGCCAGCAGCTTAAAACCAAGGGACAGTTCTGGCCGGGCCAACGTCCTGACTTTC. This translates into CASSLKPRDSSGRANVLTF.

This clone was detected only once. In DNA, the CDR3 is TGTGCCAGCAGCTTAGGCAGCGGGGGCGTGCGCGAGCAGTACTTC. Translated: CASSLGSGGVREQYF. The rearrangement joins TRBV7-9 to TRBJ2-7; 8 bases fit TRBD2. This CDR3 has 15 amino acids. Trimming at V came to 1 base and at J to 6 bases, leaving 8 bases not matched to a gene. The germline V gene encodes CDR1 SEHNR and CDR2 FQNEAQ (reference sequence).

This sequence joins TRBV7-3 and TRBJ2-6, with D possibly matching TRBD2 (5 bases). V was clipped by 3 bases and J by 0 bases, with 9 bases between them. CDR3 length equals 16 residues. Germline V CDR1 and CDR2: SGHTA, FQGTGA. This chain's CDR3 is CASSFGIPSGANVLTF. The DNA for the CDR3 is TGTGCCAGCAGCTTCGGGATACCCTCTGGGGCCAACGTCCTGACTTTC.